Listed here are 17 T cell receptor beta chains from one sample, sequenced in a study of regulatory T cells in long-lasting Graves disease. Time point: newly diagnosed GD, antithyroid drugs for less than 3 months. Making the TCR library involved RNA that had been extracted from PBMCs. The TCR beta library used iRepertoire HTBI primers with Arm-PCR amplification of CDR3. From the multiplex PCR reads, TCRdb called clonotypes with MiXCR, one entry per CDR3 protein. The sample lists 350,000 to 500,000 distinct CDR3 sequences; about 17% were seen once. The same sample was also studied in work on T cells in Graves' hyperthyroidism and ophthalmopathy.

The specimen comprised peripheral blood mononuclear cells (PBMCs), sampled at new diagnosis, from a patient treated with antithyroid drugs. These receptors were obtained from a woman younger than 35 with Graves disease.

The table lists this clonotype with many counts. The chain is built from TRBV29-1 and TRBJ2-7; D is unclear. Germline V gene data show CDR1 as SQVTM and CDR2 as ANQGSEA. The germline V and J ends were trimmed by 7 bases and 2 bases, with 15 bases remaining between them. The length of the CDR3 is 13 residues. CDR3 DNA sequence: TGCAGCGCACTCACCGGGTATACCTACGAGCAGTACTTC. Translated, it gives CSALTGYTYEQYF.

This clonotype has a count of ten or more. This chain joins TRBV2 and TRBJ2-4; TRBD2 is a possible D gene (6 bases). The CDR3 has 13 amino acids. Trimming left V 5 bases short and J 5 bases short, with 10 bases between. The germline V gene encodes CDR1 SNHLY and CDR2 FYNNEI. CDR3 protein: CASSRDWENIQYF. In DNA form, the CDR3 reads TGTGCCAGCAGTCGGGACTGGGAAAACATTCAGTACTTC.

This clonotype has more than one count but fewer than ten. The V call is TRBV6-1, the J call TRBJ1-1; D remains ambiguous. The CDR3 has 15 residues. Germline V gives CDR1 MNHNS, CDR2 SASEGT. Between the trimmed V and J ends, which lost 3 bases and 2 bases, there was a span of 13 bases. The CDR3 DNA reads as TGTGCCAGCAGTGATAGGCCTGCCCCCAACACTGAAGCTTTCTTT. Translating gives CASSDRPAPNTEAFF.

This clonotype was seen many times. The rearrangement uses TRBV2 and TRBJ2-5; the match to TRBD2 covers 11 bases. In germline, CDR1 is SNHLY, CDR2 FYNNEI. The CDR3 is made up of 16 amino acids. Trimming cost V 6 bases and J 1 base; bases outside gene matches: 7. The CDR3 spells CASSETSGTRQETQYF. The DNA for the CDR3 is TGTGCCAGCAGCGAGACTAGCGGGACGCGCCAAGAGACCCAGTACTTC. Combining the CDR3 with reference TRBV2 and TRBJ2-5 gives the whole variable domain EPEVTQTPSHQVTQMGQEVILRCVPISNHLYFYWYRQILGQKVEFLVSFYNNEISEKSEIFDDQFSVERPDGSNFTLKIRSTKLEDSAMYFCASSETSGTRQETQYFGPGTRLLVL.

This chain links TRBV19 with TRBJ2-1; D is tentatively TRBD1 or TRBD2 (5 bases each). This CDR3 is built from 16 residues. CDR1 is LNHDA, CDR2 SQIVND, per germline (reference sequence). Trimming removed 5 bases at V and 4 bases at J, with 18 bases between. CDR3 sequence reads: CASSGGMKGSYNEQFF. The CDR3 bases are TGTGCCAGTAGTGGGGGTATGAAGGGCTCATACAATGAGCAGTTCTTC.

In its sample, this clonotype was seen many times. V is TRBV29-1 and J is TRBJ2-1; 10 nucleotides align to TRBD2. The CDR3 is 15 amino acids. Germline V lookup: CDR1 SQVTM, CDR2 ANQGSEA. V lost 6 bases and J lost 4; bases outside the gene matches: 9. CDR3 nucleotides: TGCAGCGTCCCGGCGCTAGCGGGAGTTTACAATGAGCAGTTCTTC. Amino acid sequence: CSVPALAGVYNEQFF.

A word on this clonotype: A much larger clone lies a single base off, so this may be a read error. The J gene is TRBJ2-1, the V gene TRBV5-1; D unclear. The CDR3 runs 15 residues. CDR1 is SGHRS, CDR2 YFSETQ, per germline. V shed 0 bases and J shed 10 bases, with 17 bases lying between them. The CDR3 nucleotides are TGCGCCAGCAGCTTGGGCCCAGCAAACTCCTACGAGCAGTTCTTC. Translating it yields CASSLGPANSYEQFF.

This rearrangement joins TRBV24-1 to TRBJ1-2; weak D call: TRBD1 (5 bases). Per the germline V gene, CDR1 is KGHDR and CDR2 is SFDVKD. The CDR3 has 15 residues. The V end was cut by 7 bases, the J end by 8 bases, with 22 bases between. The CDR3 region is CATSNPEGTREGYTF. CDR3 sequence (DNA): TGTGCCACCAGCAACCCCGAAGGGACCAGGGAGGGCTACACCTTC.

This clonotype was seen ten or more times. The chain has TRBV14 and TRBJ1-1; D is unclear. Per the germline V gene, CDR1 is SGHDN and CDR2 is FVKESK. The CDR3 is made up of 14 amino acids. The V end was cut by 4 bases, the J end by 1 base, with 10 bases between. CDR3: CASSPKAGNTEAFF. DNA of the CDR3: TGTGCCAGCAGCCCCAAGGCAGGGAACACTGAAGCTTTCTTT.

This clonotype was counted a few times. This chain connects TRBV29-1 to TRBJ1-1; a possible D gene is TRBD1 (6 bases). V dropped 7 bases and J dropped 8 bases, with 20 bases sitting between them. This CDR3 has 13 residues. Germline lookup yields CDR1 SQVTM and CDR2 ANQGSEA. The DNA of the CDR3 is TGCAGCGCTGGGTTTTCCGGGACATCCGAAGCTTTCTTT. This sequence encodes CSAGFSGTSEAFF.

The chain joins TRBV12-3 or TRBV12-4 to TRBJ2-7; 10 bases are shared with TRBD2. The CDR3 loop spans 15 amino acids. J lost 4 bases, V lost 6 bases, and 9 bases had no gene match. As DNA, the CDR3 is TGTGCCAGCAGCATTATAGGACTAGCGGCTTACGAGCAGTACTTC. Its protein product is CASSIIGLAAYEQYF.

With respect to this clonotype: A single base separates this from a much larger clone, so it may be a read error. The chain combines TRBV28 with TRBJ2-1; TRBD2 matches at 7 bases. With the DNA end fitting TRBJ2-7 better, the J assignment may be wrong. Germline-derived CDR1 and CDR2 are MDHEN and SYDVKM. There are 14 residues in the CDR3. CDR3 DNA sequence: TGTGTCAGCAGTCCCCTCGTCGGGAGGCACGAGCAGTACTTC. Protein: CVSSPLVGRHEQYF.

This clonotype was counted only a few times. The J gene is TRBJ2-7, the V gene TRBV7-2, with 9 bases lining up with TRBD2. V trimming: 2 bases; J trimming: 1 base; junction bases outside the gene matches: 3. Germline CDR1 is SGHTA and CDR2 is FQGNSA. The CDR3 extends over 15 amino acids. CDR3 DNA: TGTGCCAGCAGCTTACAGGCGGGGGGGTCCTACGAGCAGTACTTC. Protein product: CASSLQAGGSYEQYF.

The chain uses TRBV12-3 or TRBV12-4 and TRBJ1-5; a weak D match, TRBD1 (5 bases). V shed 5 bases and J shed 1 base, with 15 bases lying between them. This CDR3 is built from 16 residues. CDR3 amino acids: CASSVTGTRSNQPQHF. CDR3 coding DNA: TGTGCCAGCAGTGTAACCGGGACGAGAAGCAATCAGCCCCAGCATTTT.

The genes are TRBV6-5 and TRBJ2-6, with D perhaps matching TRBD2 (5 bases). Deletions cut 2 bases from V and 4 bases from J, with 12 bases between. CDR3 size: 16 residues. Germline lookup yields CDR1 MNHEY and CDR2 SVGAGI. For the CDR3, the DNA is TGTGCCAGCAGTTACCTTGGCGGGTCGGGGGCCAACGTCCTGACTTTC. Translation: CASSYLGGSGANVLTF.

This clonotype was observed at least ten times. The chain has TRBV28 and TRBJ1-5; possible D gene TRBD1, 5 bases. The CDR3 extends over 15 amino acids. The V and J ends lost 0 bases and 2 bases respectively, with 8 bases between them. Germline CDR1 and CDR2: MDHEN and SYDVKM. The CDR3, as DNA: TGTGCCAGCAGTTTATGGACAGCCGGCAATCAGCCCCAGCATTTT. This encodes CASSLWTAGNQPQHF.

The chain combines TRBV27 with TRBJ2-2; D gene uncertain. The CDR3 has 14 amino acids. V shed 2 bases and J shed 6 bases, with 10 bases lying between them. Germline CDR1 reads MNHEY; CDR2 reads SMNVEV (reference sequence). CDR3 in DNA: TGTGCCAGCAGTTTACTGAGTTCGGCCGGGGAGCTGTTTTTT. Protein: CASSLLSSAGELFF.